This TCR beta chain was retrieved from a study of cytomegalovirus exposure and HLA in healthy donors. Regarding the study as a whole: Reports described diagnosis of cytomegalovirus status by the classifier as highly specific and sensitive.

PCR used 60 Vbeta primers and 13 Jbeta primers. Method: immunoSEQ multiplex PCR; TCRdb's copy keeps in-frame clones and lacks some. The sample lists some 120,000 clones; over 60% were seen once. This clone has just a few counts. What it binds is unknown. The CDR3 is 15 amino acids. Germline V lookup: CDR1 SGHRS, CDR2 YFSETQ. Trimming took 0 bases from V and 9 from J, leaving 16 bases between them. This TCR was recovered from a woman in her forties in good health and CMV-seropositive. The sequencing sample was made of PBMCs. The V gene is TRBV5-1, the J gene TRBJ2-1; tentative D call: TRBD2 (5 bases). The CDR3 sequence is CASSLARRSLGEQFF. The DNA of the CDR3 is TGCGCCAGCAGCTTGGCCAGGAGGTCCCTCGGTGAGCAGTTCTTC. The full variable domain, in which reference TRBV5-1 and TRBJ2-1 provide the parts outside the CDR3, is KAGVTQTPRYLIKTRGQQVTLSCSPISGHRSVSWYQQTPGQGLQFLFEYFSETQRNKGNFPGRFSGRQFSNSRSEMNVSTLELGDSALYLCASSLARRSLGEQFFGPGTRLTVL.